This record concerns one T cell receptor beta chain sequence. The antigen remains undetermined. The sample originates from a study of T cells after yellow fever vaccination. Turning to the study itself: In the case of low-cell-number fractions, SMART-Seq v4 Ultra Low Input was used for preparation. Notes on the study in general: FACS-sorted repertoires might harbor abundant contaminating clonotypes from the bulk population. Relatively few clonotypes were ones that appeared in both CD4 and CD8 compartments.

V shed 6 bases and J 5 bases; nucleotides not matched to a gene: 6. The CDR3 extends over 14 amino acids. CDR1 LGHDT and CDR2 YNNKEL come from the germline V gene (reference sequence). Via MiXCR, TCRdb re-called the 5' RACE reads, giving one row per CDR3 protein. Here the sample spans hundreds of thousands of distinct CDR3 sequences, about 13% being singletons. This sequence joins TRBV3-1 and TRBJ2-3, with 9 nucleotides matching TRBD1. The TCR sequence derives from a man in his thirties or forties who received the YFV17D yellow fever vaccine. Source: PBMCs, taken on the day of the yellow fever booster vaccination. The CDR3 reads CASSYRGRLDTQYF. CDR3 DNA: TGTGCCAGCAGTTACAGGGGGCGCCTAGATACGCAGTATTTT.